The sequence of this T cell receptor beta chain was determined in a study of tumor and adjacent non-tumor tissue in lung cancer. As for the study in general: The cohort had 12 to 13 adenocarcinoma, 2 squamous cell and 1 small cell patients. The patients, approximately 9 men and 5 women, were 31 to 76 with stage I to III disease.

The CDR3 is made up of 12 amino acids. Per germline, CDR1 SQVTM and CDR2 ANQGSEA. No cell sorting was done before RNA was extracted from the tissue. More than 3 cm separated this lung sample from the edge of the tumor. Chemotherapy-naive patients with new lung cancer underwent thoracic surgery in China, August–late 2014. A word on this clonotype: One junction end does not reproduce the germline sequence, and a read error may be involved.

The library came from three nested PCR rounds adapted from ARM-PCR protocols. TCRdb re-analysed the multiplex PCR reads in MiXCR, keeping a single row per CDR3 protein. This table has 100,000 or so distinct CDR3 sequences, 80% appearing once. The sample comprised distant non-tumor lung tissue. The rearrangement uses TRBV29-1 and TRBJ1-1, with D perhaps TRBD1 (5 bases). The TCR comes from a man in his fifties or sixties with small cell lung cancer. The CDR3 spells CSVTIRQTESFF. In nucleotides, the CDR3 is TGCAGCGTTACAATCCGACAGACTGAATCTTTCTTT.